Presented here are 24 T cell receptor beta chains from one specimen sequenced in a study of shared clonotypes between healthy human individuals. Profiled with immunoSEQ multiplex PCR; TCRdb holds only in-frame clones, not every one. In the table there are some 2.3 million clones, just over 90% of which are singletons. The sequencing input was naive CD4+ T cells from PBMCs. As for subset: CD45RA+ positively selected. Every receptor here comes from a man in his late teens or twenties in good health. Some clones in this sample may be carry-over from other donors' samples.

This clone was found once. This sequence joins TRBV27 and TRBJ2-2, with TRBD2 as a possible D gene (6 bases). The CDR3 is 15 residues long. Trimming took off 6 bases at V and 0 bases at J, with 11 bases between the two ends. Germline CDR1 and CDR2: MNHEY and SMNVEV (reference sequence). CDR3: CASRERAPNTGELFF. CDR3 nucleotide sequence: TGTGCCAGCAGGGAGCGGGCCCCGAACACCGGGGAGCTGTTTTTT.

V gene TRBV5-1 combines with J gene TRBJ2-7; D unclear. Germline assignment: CDR1 SGHRS and CDR2 YFSETQ. The CDR3 covers 14 residues. V dropped 0 bases and J dropped 0 bases, with 7 bases sitting between them. The CDR3 sequence is CASSLEAVSYEQYF. The CDR3, as DNA: TGCGCCAGCAGCTTGGAGGCGGTCTCCTACGAGCAGTACTTC.

The rearrangement uses TRBV19 and TRBJ2-1; 9 positions match TRBD2. This CDR3 region has 15 residues. The V segment lost 3 bases and the J segment 3 bases; nucleotides outside the gene matches: 3. CDR1 is LNHDA and CDR2 is SQIVND in the germline V gene (reference sequence). CDR3 loop: CASSMVSGGYNEQFF. DNA for the CDR3: TGTGCCAGTAGTATGGTTAGCGGGGGCTACAATGAGCAGTTCTTC.

This clone was counted once. The chain recombines TRBV10-3 with TRBJ2-2, with 12 positions matching TRBD2. Germline V gives CDR1 ENHRY, CDR2 SYGVKD. CDR3 length equals 18 residues. The V segment lost 5 bases and the J segment 4 bases; nucleotides outside the gene matches: 11. The CDR3 DNA is TGTGCCATCAGTCTACTAGGACTAGCGGGACCCGGCACCGGGGAGCTGTTTTTT. It translates to CAISLLGLAGPGTGELFF.

The chain carries TRBV29-1 and TRBJ2-1; 12 nucleotides match TRBD2. J gave up 9 bases and V 5 bases, and 5 bases lay outside the gene matches. Germline loops: CDR1 SQVTM, CDR2 ANQGSEA. The CDR3 sequence is 13 residues long. The CDR3 spells CSVPTSGRGEQFF. The DNA for the CDR3 is TGCAGCGTTCCGACTAGCGGGAGAGGTGAGCAGTTCTTC.

This clone was picked up one time. V usage is TRBV11-2 and J usage is TRBJ2-1; a possible D gene is TRBD2 (5 bases). The CDR3 contains 13 residues. The germline V gene encodes CDR1 SGHAT and CDR2 FQNNGV. The germline V and J ends were trimmed by 1 base and 7 bases, with 8 bases remaining between them. The CDR3 reads CASSLASPNEQFF. The CDR3 region has the DNA TGTGCCAGCAGCTTAGCTAGCCCTAATGAGCAGTTCTTC.

The chain combines TRBV7-3 with TRBJ2-1, with 8 nucleotides matching TRBD1. Per germline, CDR1 SGHTA and CDR2 FQGTGA. The CDR3 length is 14 residues. Trimming cost V 5 bases and J 6 bases; bases outside gene matches: 6. The chain's CDR3 is CASSPGGSFNEQFF. CDR3 sequence (DNA): TGTGCCAGCAGCCCAGGGGGCAGTTTCAATGAGCAGTTCTTC.

The rearrangement uses TRBV19 and TRBJ1-2, with D perhaps matching TRBD1 (5 bases). The CDR3 extends over 14 amino acids. Germline CDR1 LNHDA, CDR2 SQIVND (reference sequence). Trimming cost V 3 bases and J 4 bases, with 12 bases left between them. The CDR3 DNA is TGTGCCAGTAGTATGAGGGGCAGAGGCTATGGCTACACCTTC. Protein: CASSMRGRGYGYTF.

The genes are TRBV5-4 and TRBJ1-1; D perhaps matches TRBD1 (5 bases). This CDR3 contains 16 residues. Germline V gene lookup returns CDR1 SGHNT and CDR2 YYREEE (reference sequence). V shed 3 bases and J shed 5 bases, with 20 bases lying between them. CDR3 sequence (DNA): TGTGCCAGCAGCTGGGCGGGAGCAGGGACGATGACTGAAGCTTTCTTT. Amino acids: CASSWAGAGTMTEAFF.

A single count supports this clone. The chain recombines TRBV7-9 with TRBJ1-2; D uncertain. In germline, CDR1 is SEHNR, CDR2 FQNEAQ (reference sequence). This CDR3 spans 14 amino acids. V was trimmed by 6 bases and J by 4 bases, leaving 15 bases between them. This CDR3 is CASSYPGPAYGYTF. In nucleotides, the CDR3 is TGTGCCAGCAGTTACCCCGGGCCTGCCTATGGCTACACCTTC.

The chain recombines TRBV6-4 with TRBJ2-3, with 7 bases that match TRBD2. Germline CDR1 MRHNA, CDR2 SNTAGT. The CDR3 contains 15 residues. V dropped 2 bases and J dropped 1; count of bases not matched to a gene: 3. Here the CDR3 DNA reads TGTGCCAGCAGTGACCGGGGGGTCGGCACAGATACGCAGTATTTT. This encodes CASSDRGVGTDTQYF.

This rearrangement joins TRBV28 to TRBJ2-2; perhaps TRBD2 as D (7 bases). Trimming cost V 8 bases and J 4 bases, with 17 bases left between them. CDR1 is MDHEN and CDR2 is SYDVKM in the germline V gene. The CDR3 spans 15 residues. This CDR3 reads CASRGRGAATGELFF. The CDR3 nucleotides read TGTGCCAGCCGGGGACGGGGGGCGGCCACCGGGGAGCTGTTTTTT.

The chain couples TRBV4-1 to TRBJ1-4; no clear D gene. The CDR3 covers 13 residues. Germline V gives CDR1 MGHRA, CDR2 YSYEKL. The V end was cut by 4 bases, the J end by 8 bases, with 11 bases between. The CDR3 sequence is CASSPLPGEKLFF. As DNA, the CDR3 is TGCGCCAGCAGCCCCCTTCCCGGGGAAAAACTGTTTTTT.

The chain couples TRBV9 to TRBJ2-2; TRBD2 aligns across 11 bases. The germline CDR1 and CDR2 sequences are SGDLS and YYNGEE. The trim removed 0 bases at V and 6 bases at J, leaving 7 bases unmatched. The CDR3 is 17 amino acids. The CDR3 nucleotides read TGTGCCAGCAGCGTAGTAGCGGGAGGGCTAAGGTCCGGGGAGCTGTTTTTT. Its translation: CASSVVAGGLRSGELFF.

The gene calls are TRBV5-7 and TRBJ1-5; no clear D gene. TRBV5-7 is treated as an ORF (open reading frame) with a function not yet certain. The CDR3 loop spans 15 amino acids. The V and J ends lost 2 bases and 0 bases respectively, with 9 bases between them. The CDR3 is CASSFTKNSNQPQHF. The CDR3 DNA reads as TGTGCCAGCAGCTTCACGAAAAATAGCAATCAGCCCCAGCATTTT.

V gene TRBV10-2 combines with J gene TRBJ2-5; maybe TRBD1 (5 bases). Germline lookup yields CDR1 WSHSY and CDR2 SAAADI. V shed 7 bases and J shed 2 bases, with 17 bases lying between them. This CDR3 is built from 15 residues. The CDR3 loop is CASTSPGSPQETQYF. The CDR3, as DNA: TGCGCCAGCACCTCCCCAGGGTCACCTCAAGAGACCCAGTACTTC.

This chain joins TRBV19 and TRBJ1-5, with D perhaps TRBD1 (5 bases). This CDR3 spans 14 amino acids. CDR1 LNHDA and CDR2 SQIVND come from the germline V gene (reference sequence). Trimming removed 2 bases from V and 5 bases from J, with 10 bases in between. DNA of the CDR3: TGTGCCAGTAGTATACGGGGCCCTCATCAGCCCCAGCATTTT. It is translated as CASSIRGPHQPQHF.

V gene TRBV28 combines with J gene TRBJ2-3; 8 nucleotides line up with TRBD1. Germline V gene lookup returns CDR1 MDHEN and CDR2 SYDVKM. CDR3 size: 15 residues. V was clipped by 8 bases and J by 4 bases; unmatched bases: 11. The CDR3 here is CASQLPGGRADTQYF. CDR3 nucleotides: TGTGCCAGCCAGCTCCCAGGGGGCCGGGCAGATACGCAGTATTTT.

The chain recombines TRBV9 with TRBJ2-2; D unclear. The CDR3 runs to 17 residues. Germline loops: CDR1 SGDLS, CDR2 YYNGEE. V was pared by 0 bases and J by 4 bases, with 16 bases between. CDR3 DNA: TGTGCCAGCAGCGTAGAGGCAGGAGCATTGGCCACCGGGGAGCTGTTTTTT. Amino acids: CASSVEAGALATGELFF.

This clone was counted only a few times. The gene calls are TRBV29-1 and TRBJ1-1, with D hard to call. This CDR3 comprises 13 residues. The V and J ends lost 4 bases and 2 bases respectively, with 11 bases between them. Germline-derived CDR1 and CDR2 are SQVTM and ANQGSEA. The CDR3 protein is CSVVGPKNTEAFF. CDR3 nucleotides: TGCAGCGTTGTTGGACCTAAAAACACTGAAGCTTTCTTT.

The chain carries TRBV25-1 and TRBJ1-1; the D gene is possibly TRBD1 (6 bases). This CDR3 is 14 amino acids long. Trimming removed 3 bases from V and 4 bases from J, with 12 bases in between. Germline loops: CDR1 MGHDK, CDR2 SYGVNS. CDR3 sequence (DNA): TGTGCCAGCAGTGAGCAAACAGGGTTCACTGAAGCTTTCTTT. It is translated as CASSEQTGFTEAFF.

This chain uses TRBV11-2 with TRBJ2-2; D is possibly TRBD2 (6 bases). Germline CDR1 reads SGHAT; CDR2 reads FQNNGV. V was trimmed by 4 bases and J by 5 bases, leaving 17 bases between them. The CDR3 length is 16 residues. The CDR3 spells CASSSLVGSGTGELFF. CDR3 nucleotides: TGTGCCAGCAGCTCTCTGGTCGGGAGCGGGACCGGGGAGCTGTTTTTT.

V is TRBV6-5 and J is TRBJ2-7; 10 bases are a match to TRBD2. Looked up from germline, CDR1 is MNHEY and CDR2 is SVGAGI. With 5 bases clipped from V and 0 bases from J, the junction kept 4 bases outside the gene matches. The CDR3 runs 15 residues. CDR3 DNA: TGTGCCAGCAGTAGCCGGACTAGCGGCTCCTACGAGCAGTACTTC. Its protein product is CASSSRTSGSYEQYF.

The chain joins TRBV7-2 to TRBJ2-1; D not certain. V was trimmed by 3 bases and J by 7 bases, leaving 13 bases between them. The germline V gene has CDR1 SGHTA and CDR2 FQGNSA. The CDR3 sequence is 14 residues long. In DNA form, the CDR3 reads TGTGCCAGCAGCTTGGAGCCGTTTGGTAATGAGCAGTTCTTC. Protein product: CASSLEPFGNEQFF.